The 12 T cell receptor beta chains reported below all come from one sample, sequenced in a study of shared clonotypes between healthy human individuals. Naive CD8 cells lacked CD45RO, underwent positive selection for CCR7 and left out terminally differentiated effector memory CD45RA+ cells. Assay: immunoSEQ multiplex PCR; the TCRdb copy retains only in-frame clones and omits some. The profile covers millions of clones, with about 95% appearing a single time and 1.1% taken by the ten largest. The sample consisted of naive CD8+ T cells sorted from blood. These TCRs come from a man between 18 and 29 years old in good health.

The rearrangement uses TRBV2 and TRBJ2-2, with D possibly matching TRBD1 (6 bases). CDR1 and CDR2 (germline): SNHLY, FYNNEI. Trimming stripped 6 bases from V and 7 bases from J, with 18 bases between. This CDR3 is built from 15 residues. The CDR3 bases are TGTGCCAGCAGCGTTAGTGGGGGCGATTTCGGGGAGCTGTTTTTT. Its protein is CASSVSGGDFGELFF.

The J gene is TRBJ2-7, the V gene TRBV11-2, with no clear D. CDR1 and CDR2 from the germline V gene are SGHAT and FQNNGV. V lost 0 bases to trimming and J lost 3 bases, with 12 bases between them. The CDR3 consists of 15 residues. CDR3 sequence: CASSLEFSSDYEQYF. The CDR3 coding sequence is TGTGCCAGCAGCTTAGAATTCTCCAGCGACTACGAGCAGTACTTC.

Points on this clone: The same CDR3 also results from other DNA sequences found in this sample. CDR3 DNA: TGCGCCAGCAGCCAAGTTGAGGGTTCCTACGAGCAGTACTTC. This gives the protein CASSQVEGSYEQYF. V and J are TRBV4-3 and TRBJ2-7; D may be TRBD2 (5 bases). The CDR3 length is 14 residues. V was shortened by 1 base and J by 1 base, with 8 bases between the two germline ends. The germline CDR1 and CDR2 sequences are LGHNA and YSLEER.

The sample holds one count of this clone. V usage is TRBV28 and J usage is TRBJ1-4; D call uncertain. This CDR3 region has 14 residues. V lost 1 base to trimming and J lost 3 bases, with 6 bases between them. CDR1 is MDHEN and CDR2 is SYDVKM in the germline V gene. The CDR3 sequence is CASSLFGANEKLFF. Here the CDR3 DNA reads TGTGCCAGCAGTTTATTCGGGGCTAATGAAAAACTGTTTTTT.

The chain has TRBV27 and TRBJ2-5, with a possible D match to TRBD2 (6 bases). The germline CDR1 and CDR2 sequences are MNHEY and SMNVEV (reference sequence). The V gene lost 9 bases and the J gene lost 0 bases, with 20 bases spanning the gap. The CDR3 length is 16 residues. CDR3 in amino acids: CASGKGGVGYQETQYF. As DNA, the CDR3 is TGTGCCAGTGGAAAAGGAGGGGTGGGCTACCAAGAGACCCAGTACTTC.

In its sample, this clone was seen once. The genes are TRBV6-1 and TRBJ2-2; 8 bases fit TRBD2. The CDR3 contains 16 residues. Unmatched junction bases numbered 6, after V lost 3 bases and J lost 3 bases. The germline V gene encodes CDR1 MNHNS and CDR2 SASEGT. CDR3 coding DNA: TGTGCCAGCAGTGACCCCGGGACTAGTTACACCGGGGAGCTGTTTTTT. Translating gives CASSDPGTSYTGELFF.

The chain's CDR3 is CASSPLAGGDNQPQHF. CDR3 in DNA: TGTGCCAGTAGTCCCCTGGCAGGGGGTGACAATCAGCCCCAGCATTTT. The chain has TRBV19 and TRBJ1-5; 7 positions agree with TRBD1. This CDR3 is built from 16 residues. V lost 5 bases and J lost 3; bases outside the gene matches: 10. Germline V gene sequence: CDR1 LNHDA, CDR2 SQIVND (reference sequence).

The chain links TRBV5-1 to TRBJ2-3; 7 nucleotides agree with TRBD1. This CDR3 region has 17 residues. V lost 4 bases, J lost 2 bases, and 13 bases stayed unmatched. Germline V gives CDR1 SGHRS, CDR2 YFSETQ. The CDR3 reads CASSPSGDSPSTDTQYF. The DNA of the CDR3 is TGCGCCAGCAGCCCATCTGGGGACAGCCCTTCCACAGATACGCAGTATTTT.

This clone was seen once. As DNA, the CDR3 is TGTGCCAGCAGCCAGGGTCACACTGAAGCTTTCTTT. Protein: CASSQGHTEAFF. This chain joins TRBV7-9 and TRBJ1-1, with TRBD1 as a possible D gene (5 bases). The V gene lost 5 bases and the J gene lost 3 bases, with 7 bases spanning the gap. Germline CDR1 reads SEHNR; CDR2 reads FQNEAQ (reference sequence). The CDR3 is 12 amino acids. The full variable domain, completed using reference TRBV7-9 and TRBJ1-1, is DTGVSQNPRHKITKRGQNVTFRCDPISEHNRLYWYRQTLGQGPEFLTYFQNEAQLEKSRLLSDRFSAERPKGSFSTLEIQRTEQGDSAMYLCASSQGHTEAFFGQGTRLTVV.

The chain combines TRBV6-5 with TRBJ2-1, with 7 nucleotides matching TRBD1. V gave up 6 bases and J gave up 3 bases; unmatched junction bases: 8. There are 15 residues in the CDR3. The germline V gene has CDR1 MNHEY and CDR2 SVGAGI. CDR3 sequence: CASSEWDRDYNEQFF. CDR3 sequence (DNA): TGTGCCAGCAGCGAATGGGACAGAGACTACAATGAGCAGTTCTTC.

In DNA, the CDR3 is TGTGCCAGCAGCTTGATGGGGCAGGGTGTTACTGAAGCTTTCTTT. Its protein is CASSLMGQGVTEAFF. The chain uses TRBV5-6 and TRBJ1-1; TRBD1 is a possible D gene (5 bases). Germline lookup yields CDR1 SGHDT and CDR2 YYEEEE. Trimming removed 1 base at V and 5 bases at J, with 15 bases between. The CDR3 has 15 residues. Complete variable domain (other parts from reference TRBV5-6 and TRBJ1-1): DAGVTQSPTHLIKTRGQQVTLRCSPKSGHDTVSWYQQALGQGPQFIFQYYEEEERQRGNFPDRFSGHQFPNYSSELNVNALLLGDSALYLCASSLMGQGVTEAFFGQGTRLTVV.

The chain recombines TRBV4-3 with TRBJ2-7, with 8 bases fitting TRBD2. V shed 4 bases and J 3 bases; nucleotides not matched to a gene: 8. The length of the CDR3 is 15 residues. Germline CDR1 LGHNA, CDR2 YSLEER. In DNA, the CDR3 is TGCGCCAGCAGCCCAGAGGTCCTAGCGGGCTACGAGCAGTACTTC. Translation: CASSPEVLAGYEQYF.